A selection of T cell receptor beta chains follows, all from one sample in a study of read filtering for tumor transcriptome and immune sequencing. Via MiXCR, TCRdb re-called the reads, giving one row per CDR3 protein. The sample consists of 100,000 to 150,000 distinct CDR3 sequences, around 13% of them appearing once. Input material: a population of CD138-negative cells sorted from bone marrow. These TCRs come from a donor over 35 with multiple myeloma. Each CDR3 is given with its conserved first and last residue. The D gene is left open where the match is weak. Rows may omit the clone size; those that give it use once, few, many or a size class.

D | J | size | V | DNA | CDR3
TRBD1 | TRBJ2-3 | many | TRBV10-3 | TGTGCCATCAGTGAGAGACCGGGACAGGGGGCTTCAGATACGCAGTATTTT | CAISERPGQGASDTQYF
- | TRBJ1-1 | - | TRBV7-2 | TGTGCCAGCAGCTTAGAGCAGGGGTCGAACACTGAAGCTTTCTTT | CASSLEQGSNTEAFF
TRBD2 | TRBJ2-3 | few | TRBV6-2/TRBV6-3 | TGTGCCAGCAGCTTCCAGCGGGAGACGACAGATACGCAGTATTTT | CASSFQRETTDTQYF
TRBD1 | TRBJ1-2 | many | TRBV20-1 | TGCAGTGCTGAGGGGCGGACAGGCGGCTACACCTTC | CSAEGRTGGYTF
- | TRBJ2-1 | many | TRBV20-1 | TGCAGTGCTACTCCGGACTCGAGCTCCTACAATGAGCAGTTCTTC | CSATPDSSSYNEQFF
- | TRBJ1-1 | - | TRBV4-1 | TGCGGCAGCAGCCAGCTCATGGGTAACACTGAAGCTTTCTTT | CGSSQLMGNTEAFF
TRBD1 | TRBJ1-2 | many | TRBV29-1 | TGCAGCGTTGAAGATCGACAGGGGCTGGCAAACTATGGCTACACCTTC | CSVEDRQGLANYGYTF
TRBD1 | TRBJ2-1 | many | TRBV5-1 | TGCGCCAGCAGACTAATGGGACAGAGCAATGAGCAGTTCTTC | CASRLMGQSNEQFF
- | TRBJ2-1 | many | TRBV2 | TGTGCCAGCAGATGGGGGAGCTCCTACAATGAGCAGTTCTTC | CASRWGSSYNEQFF
- | TRBJ2-1 | many | TRBV10-3 | TGTGCCATCAGCCGGGACCCCAAGGGGGATGAGCAGTTCTTC | CAISRDPKGDEQFF
- | TRBJ2-3 | many | TRBV20-1 | TGCAGTGCTAGAGATGCGGCAAAATGGGAGCGCACAGATACGCAGTATTTT | CSARDAAKWERTDTQYF
- | TRBJ2-2 | many | TRBV19 | TGTGCCAGTAGCCTCACAGTTCAGAACACCGGGGAGCTGTTTTTT | CASSLTVQNTGELFF
- | TRBJ1-2 | - | TRBV14 | TGTGCCAGCAGCCAATACGCCGGAAATAACTATGGCTACACCTTC | CASSQYAGNNYGYTF
- | TRBJ2-3 | few | TRBV7-2 | TGTGCCAGCAGCCCAGGGGTTGCGAGTTACACAGATACGCAGTATTTT | CASSPGVASYTDTQYF
TRBD2 | TRBJ2-5 | many | TRBV6-2/TRBV6-3 | TGTGCCAGCAGTTCCCGGACTAGCGGGGGTGGAGAGACCCAGTACTTC | CASSSRTSGGGETQYF
- | TRBJ1-5 | few | TRBV6-1 | TGTGCCAGCAGGGAGGGAGGGGGTAATCAGCCCCAGCATTTT | CASREGGGNQPQHF
- | TRBJ2-1 | many | TRBV7-2 | TGTGCCAGCAGCTTGATGACAGCCTCCTACAATGAGCAGTTCTTC | CASSLMTASYNEQFF
- | TRBJ1-5 | many | TRBV2 | TGTGCCAGCAGTGGTGTAGTGGGGGGCAATCAGCCCCAGCATTTT | CASSGVVGGNQPQHF
- | TRBJ2-1 | many | TRBV6-5 | TGTGCCAGCAGTTACTCTTCCTCCCCGGTATACAATGAGCAGTTCTTC | CASSYSSSPVYNEQFF
- | TRBJ1-6 | many | TRBV12-3/TRBV12-4 | TGTGCCAGCAGTTTACGGGGTATTAATGCACCCCTCCACTTT | CASSLRGINAPLHF
- | TRBJ1-5 | many | TRBV7-2 | TGTGCCAGCAGCTCGACAGGAAACAATCAGCCCCAGCATTTT | CASSSTGNNQPQHF
TRBD2 | TRBJ2-7 | once | TRBV6-4 | TGTGCCAGCCTAGCGGGAGGTACTCTCTACGAGCAGTACTTC | CASLAGGTLYEQYF
- | TRBJ1-5 | many | TRBV7-2 | TGTGCCAGCAGCTTGGAGGCATTTCAGCCCCAGCATTTT | CASSLEAFQPQHF
TRBD2 | TRBJ2-1 | many | TRBV20-1 | TGCAGTGCTAGACCCACGAGCGGGGGGGGGAATGAGCAGTTCTTC | CSARPTSGGGNEQFF
TRBD2 | TRBJ2-1 | many | TRBV2 | TGTGCCAGCAGTGGCGGGACTATGACGGGGCCAGGCGAGCAGTTCTTC | CASSGGTMTGPGEQFF
- | TRBJ2-2 | many | TRBV11-1 | TGTGCCAGCAGCTTAGACGGGGTCGTAACCGGGGAGCTGTTTTTT | CASSLDGVVTGELFF
- | TRBJ2-3 | - | TRBV24-1 | TGTGCCACCAGTTCACGGGATACGCAGTATTTT | CATSSRDTQYF
- | TRBJ1-5 | many | TRBV12-3/TRBV12-4 | TGTGCCAGCAGTTTAGCTGGCGGGGACAATCAGCCCCAGCATTTT | CASSLAGGDNQPQHF
- | TRBJ2-7 | many | TRBV11-2 | TGTGCCAGCAGCTTTGGGGGCGGGAGTCGGTACGAGCAGTACTTC | CASSFGGGSRYEQYF
- | TRBJ2-2 | few | TRBV7-9 | TGTGCCAGCTGGCGGTCGTCGGACACCGGGGAGCTGTTTTTT | CASWRSSDTGELFF
TRBD1 | TRBJ1-5 | many | TRBV7-9 | TGTGCCAGCAGCTCGGGGGACAGGGATTACCGTCAGCCCCAGCATTTT | CASSSGDRDYRQPQHF
TRBD2 | TRBJ2-5 | - | TRBV6-6 | TGTGCCAGCACAGGGGCCGGGACTAGCGCAGGGAGATATTTTCTGGAGACCCAGTACTTC | CASTGAGTSAGRYFLETQYF
- | TRBJ2-7 | few | TRBV29-1 | TGCAGCGTTGTGACCGAAGGGTACGAGCAGTACTTC | CSVVTEGYEQYF
- | TRBJ1-6 | few | TRBV19 | TGTGCCAGTAGTATCAACGGGGTAGGCAATTCACCCCTCCACTTT | CASSINGVGNSPLHF
- | TRBJ2-7 | many | TRBV28 | TGTGCCAGCAGTTTACAAGGGATGCCCTACGAGCAGTACTTC | CASSLQGMPYEQYF
TRBD1 | TRBJ1-1 | many | TRBV6-5 | TGTGCCAGCAGTCGACAGGGGACTAGGTATTACACTGAAGCTTTCTTT | CASSRQGTRYYTEAFF
- | TRBJ1-3 | - | TRBV28 | TGTGCCAGCAGTTTATCAGGGTTCTTCTCTGGAAACACCATATATTTT | CASSLSGFFSGNTIYF
- | TRBJ1-1 | many | TRBV11-2 | TGTGCCAGCAGCCGGACAAGGGCCACTGAAGCTTTCTTT | CASSRTRATEAFF
TRBD2 | TRBJ2-1 | many | TRBV7-2 | TGTGCCAGCAGCTTAGGGCTAGCGGGAGGTAACAATGAGCAGTTCTTC | CASSLGLAGGNNEQFF
- | TRBJ1-5 | many | TRBV27 | TGTGCCAGCAGTCAGGGGTTCGGGAGCAATCAGCCCCAGCATTTT | CASSQGFGSNQPQHF
TRBD2 | TRBJ2-1 | many | TRBV10-2 | TGCGCCACCGCCGGGACTAGCGGGAGGAATGAGCAGTTCTTC | CATAGTSGRNEQFF
TRBD2 | TRBJ2-5 | - | TRBV10-3 | TGTGCCATCAGTGAGTCGACTAGCGAGTCGAAGGAGACCCAGTACTTC | CAISESTSESKETQYF
- | TRBJ2-7 | few | TRBV4-1 | TGCGCCAGCAGCCAAGGAGGGGCGGGGTACGAGCAGTACTTC | CASSQGGAGYEQYF
TRBD2 | TRBJ2-1 | few | TRBV10-3 | TGTGCCATCCGTGAACCGGGACTAGCGGGGGGGAAGGGTTACAATGAGCAGTTCTTC | CAIREPGLAGGKGYNEQFF
- | TRBJ2-5 | many | TRBV18 | TGTGCCAGCTCACCGGATCCAGGGGAGACCCAGTACTTC | CASSPDPGETQYF
TRBD1 | TRBJ1-1 | - | TRBV19 | TGTGCCAGTAGAGAGGCCGGGACAGGGTCGACTGAAGCTTTCTTT | CASREAGTGSTEAFF
- | TRBJ1-1 | many | TRBV20-1 | TGCAGTGCTAGAGGCGGGACCTTTCCCAACACTGAAGCTTTCTTT | CSARGGTFPNTEAFF
- | TRBJ2-1 | - | TRBV12-3/TRBV12-4 | TGTGCCAGCAGTTTAAGTATTGGGAGTTACAATGAGCAGATCTTC | CASSLSIGSYNEQIF
- | TRBJ1-1 | many | TRBV4-1 | TGCGCCAGCAGCCAAGTGGGCGGGAACACTGAAGCTTTCTTT | CASSQVGGNTEAFF
- | TRBJ1-6 | many | TRBV7-2 | TGTGCCAGCAGCTTAGGCTCAGGGTTTAATTCACCCCTCCACTTT | CASSLGSGFNSPLHF
- | TRBJ2-3 | - | TRBV19 | TGTGCCGTACGCGACCTGGGCACAGATACGCAGTATTTT | CAVRDLGTDTQYF
TRBD2 | TRBJ2-2 | - | TRBV6-2/TRBV6-3 | TGTGCCAGCAGGCGACTAGCGGAGAACACCGGGGAGCTGTTTTTT | CASRRLAENTGELFF
- | TRBJ2-7 | many | TRBV5-5 | TGTGCCAGCAGCGGGGAGAGGTCCGGGGAGCAGTACTTC | CASSGERSGEQYF
- | TRBJ1-2 | many | TRBV7-9 | TGTGCCAGCAGCTTAGAAAAGCCAGACACCTATGGCTACACCTTC | CASSLEKPDTYGYTF